What follows is one TCR beta chain and its context. Its antigen is still unknown. The data originate from a study of identical twins. Study-level findings and limits: Beta out-of-frame sequences displayed a weaker excess of sharing between twins. Memory repertoires lacked the insertion deficit that abundant cord blood beta clonotypes showed. Because invariant MAIT and iNKT cells could be present, zero-insertion analyses could be partly confounded.

A universal primer site was incorporated via template switching, and the cDNA contained unique molecular identifiers. TCRdb reanalysed the 5' RACE reads using MiXCR and keeps one entry per CDR3 protein. The table includes hundreds of thousands of distinct CDR3 sequences, roughly 6.2% detected once. This CDR3 is 16 amino acids long. The J segment lost 3 bases and the V segment lost 4 bases, leaving 11 bases of the junction unmatched. Germline lookup yields CDR1 SGHRS and CDR2 YFSETQ. The chain recombines TRBV5-1 with TRBJ2-3; TRBD2 matches 7 bases. The sequencing input was naive T cells sorted from blood. This sequence was found in a man aged 18 to 35 in good health. DNA of the CDR3: TGCGCCAGCAGCCGGGGTGGTGCGGGGGTAACAGATACGCAGTATTTT. Its protein product is CASSRGGAGVTDTQYF.